The TCR beta chain described here comes from a study of blood T cell repertoires in COVID-19. The wider study: The samples span acute and convalescent COVID-19 from the United States, Italy and Spain.

Trimming at V came to 6 bases and at J to 2 bases, leaving 11 bases not matched to a gene. Germline V gives CDR1 LNHDA, CDR2 SQIVND (reference sequence). The CDR3 consists of 17 residues. Sequencing used immunoSEQ multiplex PCR; TCRdb keeps in-frame clones, though not all of them. The repertoire holds about 99,000 clones, roughly 78% seen once, with 15% to 20% in the top ten. The V and J genes are TRBV19 and TRBJ1-3; TRBD1 matches 9 bases. This TCR was recovered from a woman at least 80 years old with active or convalescent COVID-19. Source material: peripheral blood. The CDR3 DNA reads as TGTGCCAGTAGCATCTTCTTACAGGGGGCTCCTGGAAACACCATATATTTT. Translation gives CASSIFLQGAPGNTIYF. Looking up the rest from reference TRBV19 and TRBJ1-3 gives the full variable domain: DGGITQSPKYLFRKEGQNVTLSCEQNLNHDAMYWYRQDPGQGLRLIYYSQIVNDFQKGDIAEGYSVSREKKESFPLTVTSAQKNPTAFYLCASSIFLQGAPGNTIYFGEGSWLTVV.